This T cell receptor (beta chain) was recovered during a study of blood T cell repertoires in COVID-19. This clone was seen a handful of times. Per the study methods: Amplifying reference gene primers gave estimates of nucleated cell counts. Here immunoSEQ multiplex PCR was the method, and the copy in TCRdb shows in-frame clones only, minus some. The DNA gave D and trimming, while V, J and clone size come from that table. This sample has 100,000 to 150,000 clones, with approximately 88% found just once. CDR1 is MDHEN, CDR2 SYDVKM, per germline. Trimming cost V 3 bases and J 9 bases, with 15 bases left between them. The CDR3 extends over 15 amino acids.

Specimen: peripheral blood. The chain carries TRBV28 and TRBJ1-6, with D maybe TRBD1 (5 bases). This clonotype originated in a man aged 45-65 years with acute or convalescent COVID-19. CDR3 nucleotide sequence: TGTGCCAGCAGTTTGGACACCCCTAAAGGTTCACCCCTCCACTTT. It yields the protein CASSLDTPKGSPLHF.